The sequence of this T cell receptor beta chain was determined in a study of blood T cell repertoires in COVID-19. TCRdb's copy holds only in-frame clones and misses some; the assay was immunoSEQ multiplex PCR. The repertoire holds 160,000 or so clones, with approximately 81% as singletons. This CDR3 has 16 amino acids. In germline, CDR1 is LGHNA, CDR2 YNFKEQ. The V and J ends lost 0 bases and 2 bases respectively, with 13 bases between them. The sequence was obtained from a man aged 55 to 70 who had recovered from COVID-19. Sequenced sample: PBMCs or T cells enriched from blood (not recorded which). The rearrangement links TRBV4-2 to TRBJ2-5, with D tentatively TRBD2 (5 bases). CDR3 loop: CASSQDFRGSQETQYF. CDR3 in DNA: TGTGCCAGCAGCCAAGATTTTCGAGGGAGTCAAGAGACCCAGTACTTC.